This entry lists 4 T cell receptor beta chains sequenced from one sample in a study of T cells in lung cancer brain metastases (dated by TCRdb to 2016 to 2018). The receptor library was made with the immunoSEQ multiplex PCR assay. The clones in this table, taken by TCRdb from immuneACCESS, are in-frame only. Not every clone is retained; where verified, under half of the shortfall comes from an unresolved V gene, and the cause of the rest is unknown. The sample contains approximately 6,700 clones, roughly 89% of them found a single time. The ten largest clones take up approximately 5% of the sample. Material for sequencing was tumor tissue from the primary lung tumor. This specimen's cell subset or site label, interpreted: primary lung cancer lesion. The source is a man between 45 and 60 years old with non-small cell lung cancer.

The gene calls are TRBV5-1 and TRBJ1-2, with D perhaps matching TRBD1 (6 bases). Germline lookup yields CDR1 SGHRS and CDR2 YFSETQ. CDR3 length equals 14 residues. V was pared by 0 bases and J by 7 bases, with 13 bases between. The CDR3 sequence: CASSLEPTGSGYTF. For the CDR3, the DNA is TGCGCCAGCAGCTTGGAACCGACAGGTTCTGGCTACACCTTC.

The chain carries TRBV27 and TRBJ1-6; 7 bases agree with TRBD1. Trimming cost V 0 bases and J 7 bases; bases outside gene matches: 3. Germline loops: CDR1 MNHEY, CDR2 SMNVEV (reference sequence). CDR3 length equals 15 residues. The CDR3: CASSLSGQQNSPLHF. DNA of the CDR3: TGTGCCAGCAGTTTATCGGGACAGCAAAATTCACCCCTCCACTTT.

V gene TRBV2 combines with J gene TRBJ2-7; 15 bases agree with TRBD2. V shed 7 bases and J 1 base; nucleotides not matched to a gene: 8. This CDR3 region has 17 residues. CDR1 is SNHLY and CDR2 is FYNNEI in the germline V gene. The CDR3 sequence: CASIPGLAGGKSYEQYF. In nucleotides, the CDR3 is TGTGCCAGCATTCCTGGACTAGCGGGGGGGAAATCCTACGAGCAGTACTTC. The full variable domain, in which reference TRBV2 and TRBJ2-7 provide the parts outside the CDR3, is EPEVTQTPSHQVTQMGQEVILRCVPISNHLYFYWYRQILGQKVEFLVSFYNNEISEKSEIFDDQFSVERPDGSNFTLKIRSTKLEDSAMYFCASIPGLAGGKSYEQYFGPGTRLTVT.

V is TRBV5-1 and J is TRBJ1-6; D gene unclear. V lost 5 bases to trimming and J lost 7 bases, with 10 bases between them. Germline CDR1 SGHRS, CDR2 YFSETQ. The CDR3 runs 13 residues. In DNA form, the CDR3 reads TGCGCCAGCAGACAGCAGGAGAATTCACCCCTCCACTTT. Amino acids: CASRQQENSPLHF.